This T cell receptor beta chain was identified during a study of shared clonotypes between healthy human individuals. Whole-study findings and limits: Generation of non-shared clonotypes was less probable than generation of clonotypes shared by all four donors.

This clone appeared a single time. The antigen is unknown. The germline CDR1 and CDR2 sequences are SEHNR and FQNEAQ (reference sequence). The CDR3 spans 14 residues. The ends were cut back, 8 bases at V and 0 bases at J, with 12 bases in the middle. Terminally differentiated effector memory CD45RA+ cells were excluded from the naive CD8 cells, which were CD45RO-negative and positively selected for CCR7. Assay: immunoSEQ multiplex PCR; the TCRdb copy retains only in-frame clones and omits some. The sample lists about 1,900,000 clones, around 96% occurring once. The sequencing sample was made of naive CD8+ T cells sorted from blood. This receptor was identified in a man younger than 30 in good health. The V and J genes are TRBV7-9 and TRBJ2-3; D may be TRBD2 (6 bases). The DNA for the CDR3 is TGTGCCAGCCCTCCGGGGGTGAGCACAGATACGCAGTATTTT. It encodes CASPPGVSTDTQYF.